A selection of T cell receptor beta chains follows, all from one sample in a study of early T cells in non-severe SARS-CoV-2 infection. TCRdb re-analysed the 5' RACE reads in MiXCR, keeping a single row per CDR3 protein. In the table there are more than 65,000 distinct CDR3 sequences, more than 3.5% of which are singletons. The sample consisted of whole blood, taken at baseline. These receptors all stem from an adult who was a healthcare worker with PCR-confirmed SARS-CoV-2 infection or an uninfected control (not recorded which). The donor label of this sample is uncertain. Each CDR3 is given with its conserved first and last residue. Fields, in order: D gene, V gene, clone size, J gene, CDR3 protein, CDR3 DNA. The D gene is left open where the match is weak. Not every row has a clone size; where given, it reads once, few, many or a size class.

TRBD2,TRBV11-2,many,TRBJ2-3,CASSLEGGLASTDTQYF,TGTGCCAGCAGCTTAGAGGGTGGACTAGCGAGCACAGATACGCAGTATTTT
-,TRBV7-6,many,TRBJ2-3,CASSLDGGQGDTQYF,TGTGCCAGCAGCTTAGACGGGGGGCAGGGAGATACGCAGTATTTT
-,TRBV6-5,few,TRBJ1-2,CASSSGGFPNYGYTF,TGTGCCAGCAGTTCGGGAGGGTTCCCTAACTATGGCTACACCTTC
TRBD1,TRBV12-3/TRBV12-4,-,TRBJ1-2,CASSGGTGRTGGYTF,TGTGCCAGCAGTGGGGGGACAGGGAGGACGGGAGGCTACACCTTC
TRBD2,TRBV29-1,few,TRBJ2-2,CSAWTSGGSTGELFF,TGCAGCGCTTGGACTAGCGGGGGGTCCACCGGGGAGCTGTTTTTT
-,TRBV25-1,many,TRBJ2-7,CASSAPNRVAGTYEQYF,TGTGCCAGCAGTGCGCCAAACAGGGTTGCGGGCACCTACGAGCAGTACTTC
TRBD1,TRBV5-5,-,TRBJ1-2,CASSLGNRGAGGYTF,TGTGCCAGCAGCTTGGGGAACAGGGGAGCGGGTGGCTACACCTTC
TRBD1,TRBV11-2,few,TRBJ2-7,CASSLPDAGGYEQYF,TGTGCCAGCAGCTTACCCGATGCAGGGGGCTACGAGCAGTACTTC
TRBD1,TRBV6-6,-,TRBJ1-1,CAINRGAVNTEAFF,TGTGCCATAAACAGGGGCGCGGTGAACACTGAAGCTTTCTTT
TRBD1,TRBV20-1,-,TRBJ2-7,CSAAVGTGPYYEQYF,TGCAGTGCTGCAGTTGGGACAGGGCCTTACTACGAGCAGTACTTC
TRBD2,TRBV7-7,many,TRBJ2-5,CASSLGLAGGQETQYF,TGTGCTAGCAGCCTGGGACTAGCGGGGGGGCAAGAGACCCAGTACTTC
-,TRBV6-6,few,TRBJ1-1,CASSGGGNTEAFF,TGTGCCAGCAGTGGTGGGGGGAACACTGAAGCTTTCTTT
TRBD1,TRBV4-2,few,TRBJ1-4,CASSQGQGAREKLFF,TGTGCCAGCAGCCAAGGACAGGGGGCGCGCGAAAAACTGTTTTTT
-,TRBV30,many,TRBJ1-6,CAWSRAGSPLHF,TGTGCCTGGTCCAGGGCCGGGTCACCCCTCCACTTT
-,TRBV12-3/TRBV12-4,few,TRBJ2-7,CASSPPGTLNEQYF,TGTGCCAGCAGCCCCCCCGGGACACTGAACGAGCAGTACTTC
TRBD1,TRBV5-1,many,TRBJ1-2,CASSLVGTEFYGYTF,TGCGCCAGCAGCTTGGTTGGGACAGAGTTTTATGGCTACACCTTC
-,TRBV7-6,many,TRBJ1-1,CASSLNLGPNTEAFF,TGTGCCAGCAGCTTAAATCTGGGGCCGAACACTGAAGCTTTCTTT
-,TRBV7-6,many,TRBJ1-4,CASSLRTPGDEKLFF,TGTGCCAGCAGCTTACGGACCCCGGGAGATGAAAAACTGTTTTTT
TRBD2,TRBV10-3,-,TRBJ2-3,CAIRLSGADTDTQYF,TGTGCCATCAGACTTAGCGGGGCGGACACAGATACGCAGTATTTT
-,TRBV20-1,few,TRBJ2-2,CSGQTANTGELFF,TGCAGTGGACAGACCGCGAACACCGGGGAGCTGTTTTTT
-,TRBV7-2,many,TRBJ1-1,CASSDQPILEGMGAEAFF,TGTGCCAGCAGCGACCAGCCCATCTTAGAGGGGATGGGCGCTGAAGCTTTCTTT
-,TRBV13,few,TRBJ2-7,CASGPSQGSFYEQYF,TGTGCCAGCGGGCCCTCCCAGGGGTCCTTCTACGAGCAGTACTTC
-,TRBV29-1,many,TRBJ1-5,CSGRDGDQPQHF,TGCAGCGGCAGGGATGGGGACCAGCCCCAGCATTTT
TRBD1,TRBV5-1,few,TRBJ1-1,CASSPTGVRGTEAFF,TGCGCCAGCAGCCCCACGGGGGTCAGGGGGACTGAAGCTTTCTTT
-,TRBV29-1,many,TRBJ2-7,CSVVGTRHEQYF,TGCAGCGTGGTAGGGACTCGCCACGAGCAGTACTTC
-,TRBV3-1,-,TRBJ1-3,CASSQGHGNTIYF,TGTGCCAGCAGCCAGGGGCACGGAAACACCATATATTTT
-,TRBV11-2,few,TRBJ1-1,CASSLVGGTTEAFF,TGTGCCAGCAGCTTAGTGGGGGGGACAACTGAAGCTTTCTTT
-,TRBV7-3,many,TRBJ2-1,CASSLFTRGAMVNEQFF,TGTGCCAGCAGCTTATTCACTAGGGGGGCCATGGTGAATGAGCAGTTCTTC
TRBD1,TRBV2,few,TRBJ2-7,CASMRDRGRNEQYF,TGTGCCAGCATGCGAGACAGGGGAAGGAACGAGCAGTACTTC
TRBD1,TRBV18,few,TRBJ1-1,CASSAIRSVTGQGNSEAFF,TGTGCCAGCTCCGCCATTCGATCAGTCACGGGACAGGGTAATTCTGAAGCTTTCTTT
-,TRBV6-1,few,TRBJ1-2,CASRDTAGYTF,TGTGCCAGCCGGGACACAGCTGGCTACACCTTC
-,TRBV7-9,many,TRBJ2-2,CASSLSTGELFF,TGTGCCAGCAGCTTAAGCACCGGGGAGCTGTTTTTT
-,TRBV5-1,few,TRBJ1-4,CASSLGTDGNEKLFF,TGCGCCAGCAGCTTGGGAACGGACGGGAATGAAAAACTGTTTTTT
TRBD1,TRBV20-1,many,TRBJ1-2,CSSQTGTTYGYTF,TGCAGTTCCCAGACAGGGACAACCTATGGCTACACCTTC
-,TRBV6-4,many,TRBJ2-2,CASSPLSSTGELFF,TGTGCCAGCAGCCCCCTGTCCTCGACCGGGGAGCTGTTTTTT
TRBD1,TRBV25-1,-,TRBJ1-1,CASRETGGLNTEAFF,TGTGCCAGCAGGGAAACAGGGGGCTTGAACACTGAAGCCTTCTTT
-,TRBV5-1,-,TRBJ1-5,CASSLPRNSNQPQHF,TGCGCCAGCAGCTTACCCCGGAATAGCAATCAGCCCCAGCATTTT
-,TRBV7-2,many,TRBJ1-1,CASSLSLANTEAFF,TGTGCCAGCAGCTTAAGTTTGGCGAACACTGAAGCTTTCTTT
-,TRBV27,few,TRBJ1-6,CASSFPDSPLHF,TGTGCCAGCAGTTTTCCGGACTCACCCCTCCACTTT
-,TRBV7-2,many,TRBJ2-2,CASSLAPRTELFF,TGTGCCAGCAGCTTGGCCCCCCGGACGGAGCTGTTTTTT
-,TRBV7-2,-,TRBJ2-7,CASSLDPGLPEQYF,TGTGCCAGCAGCTTAGATCCAGGGCTCCCCGAGCAGTACTTC
-,TRBV18,many,TRBJ1-1,CASSPSGKNTEAFF,TGTGCCAGCTCACCATCGGGGAAGAACACTGAAGCTTTCTTT
TRBD1,TRBV12-3/TRBV12-4,-,TRBJ1-2,CASSQLQGKGYGYTF,TGTGCCAGCAGTCAATTACAGGGGAAAGGCTATGGCTACACCTTC
-,TRBV7-2,many,TRBJ1-1,CASSLGGRMNTEAFF,TGTGCCAGCAGCTTAGGGGGGAGGATGAACACTGAAGCTTTCTTT
-,TRBV3-1,-,TRBJ1-3,CASSQYAGNTIYF,TGTGCCAGCAGCCAATACGCTGGAAACACCATATATTTT
-,TRBV30,-,TRBJ2-2,CAWSGPGDTGELFF,TGTGCCTGGAGTGGGCCAGGGGACACCGGGGAGCTGTTTTTT
-,TRBV18,many,TRBJ2-1,CASSPLAWDYEQFF,TGTGCCAGCTCACCACTCGCGTGGGACTATGAGCAGTTCTTC
-,TRBV7-2,-,TRBJ2-5,CASSPQGLIQETQYF,TGTGCCAGCAGCCCCCAGGGACTGATTCAAGAGACCCAGTACTTC
-,TRBV5-6,many,TRBJ2-6,CASSLMAGSLSGANVLTF,TGTGCCAGCAGCTTAATGGCGGGAAGTCTCTCTGGGGCCAACGTCCTGACTTTC
TRBD1,TRBV12-3/TRBV12-4,few,TRBJ2-5,CASSLVLSGQGLETQYF,TGTGCCAGCAGTTTAGTACTTTCGGGACAGGGGCTGGAGACCCAGTACTTC
-,TRBV5-6,many,TRBJ1-5,CASSLRRGVNQPQHF,TGTGCCAGCAGCTTGAGACGGGGTGTCAATCAGCCCCAGCATTTT
-,TRBV20-1,few,TRBJ1-6,CSARGGSDSYNSPLHF,TGCAGTGCTAGAGGTGGCAGTGACTCCTATAATTCACCCCTCCACTTT
TRBD1,TRBV28,-,TRBJ1-1,CASSLGGRGLIEAFF,TGTGCCAGCAGTTTAGGGGGCAGGGGGCTGATTGAAGCTTTCTTT
-,TRBV5-5,many,TRBJ2-3,CASTKMVSTDTQYF,TGTGCCAGCACCAAAATGGTTAGCACAGATACGCAGTATTTT
-,TRBV20-1,-,TRBJ2-2,CSARIRASTGELFF,TGCAGTGCTAGAATCCGAGCGAGCACCGGGGAGCTGTTTTTT
TRBD1,TRBV7-8,few,TRBJ2-6,CASSRHRDSSSSGANVLTF,TGTGCCAGCAGCCGCCACCGGGACAGCTCAAGCTCTGGGGCCAACGTCCTGACTTTC
TRBD1,TRBV7-4,many,TRBJ1-5,CASSPDRAGNQPQHF,TGTGCCAGCAGCCCGGACAGGGCCGGAAATCAGCCCCAGCATTTT
TRBD1,TRBV27,few,TRBJ1-3,CASSSGTGDGNTIYF,TGTGCCAGCAGTTCCGGGACAGGGGACGGAAACACCATATATTTT
-,TRBV3-1,few,TRBJ2-2,CASSQDLAVAGELFF,TGTGCCAGCAGCCAAGATTTGGCAGTAGCCGGGGAGCTGTTTTTT